One and the same sample provided the 22 T cell receptor beta chains below, sequenced in a study of blood T cell repertoires in COVID-19. The data were produced by immunoSEQ multiplex PCR, yet TCRdb's version contains in-frame clones alone and is incomplete. The table lists roughly 330,000 clones, about 85% of them singletons, with 5.5% to 6% in the top ten. The sequencing input was PBMCs or T cells enriched from blood (not recorded which). The receptors were sampled from a woman aged 25 to 45 who had recovered from COVID-19.

J is TRBJ1-1 and V is TRBV7-8; the D gene is possibly TRBD1 (6 bases). The V gene lost 8 bases and the J gene lost 4 bases, with 20 bases spanning the gap. Germline assignment: CDR1 SGHVS and CDR2 FQNEAQ. This CDR3 comprises 15 residues. The CDR3, as DNA: TGTGCCAGCTGGGGGGGGGCAGGGAGGTCCACTGAAGCTTTCTTT. Translated, it gives CASWGGAGRSTEAFF.

The chain joins TRBV7-8 to TRBJ1-5, with 8 bases matching TRBD1. The V and J ends lost 5 bases and 1 base, in that order; junction bases with no gene match: 7. Germline V gene data show CDR1 as SGHVS and CDR2 as FQNEAQ. The CDR3 has 16 amino acids. The CDR3 region is CASSRQGRTSNQPQHF. As DNA, the CDR3 is TGTGCCAGCAGCCGACAGGGGCGAACGAGCAATCAGCCCCAGCATTTT. Based on the CDR3 plus reference TRBV7-8 and TRBJ1-5, the full variable domain is GAGVSQSPRYKVAKRGQDVALRCDPISGHVSLFWYQQALGQGPEFLTYFQNEAQLDKSGLPSDRFFAERPEGSVSTLKIQRTQQEDSAVYLCASSRQGRTSNQPQHFGDGTRLSIL.

The rearrangement uses TRBV6-5 and TRBJ2-7, with 7 nucleotides matching TRBD1. The CDR3 loop spans 12 amino acids. Germline V gives CDR1 MNHEY, CDR2 SVGAGI. With V trimmed by 10 bases and J by 5 bases, 8 bases remained unmatched. CDR3 residues: CATLTGRDEQYF. As DNA, the CDR3 is TGTGCCACCCTGACAGGGCGCGACGAGCAGTACTTC.

This sequence joins TRBV30 and TRBJ1-1, with 10 bases that match TRBD1. The CDR3 is 13 residues long. Germline V CDR1 and CDR2: GTSNPN, SVGIG (reference sequence). With V trimmed by 5 bases and J by 2 bases, 2 bases remained unmatched. The CDR3 loop is CAWGTGVNTEAFF. CDR3 bases: TGTGCCTGGGGGACAGGGGTAAACACTGAAGCTTTCTTT.

This rearrangement joins TRBV27 to TRBJ1-2; D unresolved. V was trimmed by 2 bases and J by 2 bases, leaving 6 bases between them. This CDR3 has 13 residues. Germline values: CDR1 MNHEY, CDR2 SMNVEV (reference sequence). The CDR3 loop is CASSLKQNYGYTF. The CDR3 nucleotides are TGTGCCAGCAGTTTAAAACAGAACTATGGCTACACCTTC.

The rearrangement joins TRBV5-1 to TRBJ1-3; 8 bases match TRBD1. Trimming cost V 6 bases and J 3 bases; bases outside gene matches: 5. The CDR3 has 14 amino acids. Germline CDR1 reads SGHRS; CDR2 reads YFSETQ. This CDR3 is CASTATGVGNTIYF. DNA of the CDR3: TGCGCCAGCACCGCGACAGGGGTTGGAAACACCATATATTTT.

The chain is built from TRBV6-1 and TRBJ2-3; a possible D gene is TRBD2 (5 bases). Germline V gives CDR1 MNHNS, CDR2 SASEGT. There are 14 residues in the CDR3. Trimming stripped 2 bases from V and 9 bases from J, with 15 bases between. This chain's CDR3 is CASSESLRGATQYF. In DNA form, the CDR3 reads TGTGCCAGCAGTGAATCCCTACGGGGAGCAACGCAGTATTTT.

The chain joins TRBV18 to TRBJ1-2; D perhaps matches TRBD1 (5 bases). V was shortened by 1 base and J by 0 bases, with 15 bases between the two germline ends. This CDR3 comprises 17 residues. Germline loops: CDR1 KGHSH, CDR2 LQKENI. The CDR3 nucleotides are TGTGCCAGCTCACCACGGGTCGCGGGGGATACTAACTATGGCTACACCTTC. It yields the protein CASSPRVAGDTNYGYTF.

This sequence joins TRBV5-1 and TRBJ1-1; D not resolved. Trimming stripped 4 bases from V and 6 bases from J, with 19 bases between. The CDR3 runs 15 residues. Germline V gene lookup returns CDR1 SGHRS and CDR2 YFSETQ. The CDR3 nucleotides read TGCGCCAGCAGCCGATTAACAACATTGGAGGCTGAAGCTTTCTTT. Translating gives CASSRLTTLEAEAFF.

The chain carries TRBV9 and TRBJ2-3; D might be TRBD1 (6 bases). Germline assignment: CDR1 SGDLS and CDR2 YYNGEE. This CDR3 has 14 residues. Deletions cut 0 bases from V and 2 bases from J, with 7 bases between. The CDR3 sequence is CASSVGDITDTQYF. The CDR3 DNA follows: TGTGCCAGCAGCGTAGGGGACATCACAGATACGCAGTATTTT.

The genes are TRBV6-5 and TRBJ2-7; 7 positions agree with TRBD1. The CDR3 loop spans 15 amino acids. The germline V gene has CDR1 MNHEY and CDR2 SVGAGI. The V gene end was trimmed by 7 bases and the J gene end by 0 bases; junction bases not matched to a gene: 9. The CDR3 is CASIREGDSSYEQYF. DNA of the CDR3: TGTGCCAGCATCAGGGAAGGGGACAGCTCCTACGAGCAGTACTTC.

This clone appeared once. The genes are TRBV14 and TRBJ2-1; 12 nucleotides align to TRBD2. Germline V gene sequence: CDR1 SGHDN, CDR2 FVKESK. The CDR3 has 19 residues. V gave up 1 base and J gave up 3 bases; unmatched junction bases: 10. As DNA, the CDR3 is TGTGCCAGCAGCCAAGCGGATCTAGCGGGGGGGCTTTTCTACAATGAGCAGTTCTTC. Translated, it gives CASSQADLAGGLFYNEQFF.

V usage is TRBV11-2 and J usage is TRBJ2-1; 10 nucleotides line up with TRBD2. The CDR3 has 18 amino acids. CDR1 and CDR2 from the germline V gene are SGHAT and FQNNGV. V trimming: 1 base; J trimming: 3 bases; junction bases outside the gene matches: 9. The CDR3 loop reads CASSLGSSGGLIYNEQFF. CDR3 sequence (DNA): TGTGCCAGCAGCTTAGGGAGTAGCGGGGGGCTTATCTACAATGAGCAGTTCTTC.

The genes are TRBV2 and TRBJ1-2, with D possibly being TRBD1 (5 bases). From germline, CDR1 is SNHLY and CDR2 FYNNEI. This CDR3 comprises 14 residues. Trimming took 6 bases from V and 4 from J, leaving 15 bases between them. The CDR3 protein is CASRTDTGPYGYTF. In nucleotides, the CDR3 is TGTGCCAGCAGGACGGATACAGGACCCTATGGCTACACCTTC.

The rearrangement links TRBV20-1 to TRBJ1-2; TRBD1 might be the D (6 bases). With 5 bases removed from V and 8 bases from J, the gap between germline ends came to 9 bases. Germline CDR1 is DFQATT and CDR2 is SNEGSKA (reference sequence). CDR3 length equals 10 residues. The CDR3 sequence is CSAQGKGYTF. In DNA, the CDR3 is TGCAGTGCTCAGGGGAAGGGCTACACCTTC.

This chain links TRBV5-4 with TRBJ1-2; D might be TRBD1 (6 bases). Germline CDR1 and CDR2: SGHNT and YYREEE (reference sequence). The CDR3 extends over 15 amino acids. V was clipped by 4 bases and J by 5 bases, with 18 bases between them. As DNA, the CDR3 is TGTGCCAGCAGCCCAAAAACGGGGACAAGGTATGGCTACACCTTC. Translated: CASSPKTGTRYGYTF.

This clone showed up just once. The rearrangement uses TRBV9 and TRBJ1-5, with 8 bases aligning to TRBD1. The CDR3 loop spans 14 amino acids. The germline gives CDR1 SGDLS, CDR2 YYNGEE. After removal of 0 bases from V and 5 bases from J, the junction contained 1 base not matched to a gene. The chain's CDR3 is CASSVGTGHQPQHF. The CDR3 DNA reads as TGTGCCAGCAGCGTAGGGACAGGGCATCAGCCCCAGCATTTT.

In DNA form, the CDR3 reads TGTGCCACCAGTGATCAGGGGGCAGGCGGGGAGCTGTTTTTT. Amino acids: CATSDQGAGGELFF. The rearrangement links TRBV24-1 to TRBJ2-2, with 8 bases aligning to TRBD1. This CDR3 is 14 amino acids long. Germline V gives CDR1 KGHDR, CDR2 SFDVKD. The V segment lost 3 bases and the J segment 7 bases; nucleotides outside the gene matches: 3.

The V call is TRBV10-2, the J call TRBJ1-2; TRBD1 matches 8 bases. CDR3 size: 15 residues. V was pared by 1 base and J by 4 bases, with 5 bases of the junction left unmatched. The V gene's germline CDR1 is WSHSY and CDR2 SAAADI. CDR3 loop: CASSEYPGGRYGYTF. CDR3 nucleotide sequence: TGCGCCAGCAGTGAGTACCCAGGGGGCCGCTATGGCTACACCTTC.

The rearrangement uses TRBV27 and TRBJ1-5; 10 bases are a match to TRBD1. The J segment lost 4 bases and the V segment lost 5 bases, leaving 5 bases of the junction unmatched. This CDR3 is built from 15 residues. Germline V lookup: CDR1 MNHEY, CDR2 SMNVEV (reference sequence). CDR3 region: CASSPGTGVNQPQHF. The CDR3 DNA sequence: TGTGCCAGCAGTCCTGGGACAGGGGTTAATCAGCCCCAGCATTTT.

The V and J genes are TRBV19 and TRBJ2-1, with 7 bases aligning to TRBD1. This CDR3 is 17 amino acids long. Unmatched junction bases numbered 10, after V lost 4 bases and J lost 1 base. CDR1 is LNHDA and CDR2 is SQIVND in the germline V gene (reference sequence). CDR3 sequence reads: CASSRMSQGMSYNEQFF. The CDR3 DNA reads TGTGCCAGTAGTAGAATGTCACAGGGGATGTCCTACAATGAGCAGTTCTTC.

This clone was found once. This chain connects TRBV5-1 to TRBJ2-2, with TRBD1 matching 8 bases. The V and J ends lost 4 bases and 5 bases, in that order; junction bases with no gene match: 10. Germline lookup yields CDR1 SGHRS and CDR2 YFSETQ. CDR3 length equals 16 residues. The CDR3 here is CASSQRTGQSTGELFF. The DNA of the CDR3 is TGCGCCAGCAGCCAGAGGACAGGGCAAAGTACCGGGGAGCTGTTTTTT.